This T cell receptor beta chain derives from a study of blood T cell repertoires in COVID-19 (TCRdb year 2020). Study-level background: Samples covering the acute and convalescent phases of COVID-19 were provided by collaborators in the United States, Italy and Spain. The material from the prospective study consisted of cDNA or gDNA derived from T cells, B-cell-depleted T cells, or PBMCs. Where available, HLA class I and class II types were taken from metadata supplied by the sample provider and were not determined by assay-based typing. A freely available public database, intended as a resource for researchers studying the immune response to SARS-CoV-2, is where the repertoires were released. The dataset comprised deeply sampled blood TCRbeta repertoires from subjects exposed to, actively infected with, or recovered from COVID-19. The samples were drawn from the first 160 participants of the ongoing ImmuneRACE study and from 1,254 subjects provided by 6 global collaborators. A de-identified subject ID, COVID-19 status, age in years and sex were almost always included in the sample metadata.

Participants in the prospective study were enrolled through a virtual design, were aged roughly 18 to 90 years, and lived in roughly 24 United States geographic areas. To assign participants to cohorts, the prospective study relied on clinical history that participants themselves reported in a screening survey and a study questionnaire. For ImmuneRACE Cohort 3, a participant was defined as recovered based on two consecutive negative NP/OP PCR tests, clearance by a healthcare professional, or resolution of symptoms. Mobile phlebotomists in the prospective study collected whole blood, serum and a nasopharyngeal or oropharyngeal swab from every participant. Over a roughly 2-month period, participants in the prospective study had the option of providing additional blood draws and questionnaires. Before DNA extraction, blood samples from the prospective study were shipped at room temperature or frozen.

The full study reports these points: Clinical and demographic metadata were provided uncurated, with the amount varying by source and participant.

Note on this clone: Its antigen is still unknown. Nothing much larger sits one base from this clone, and base qualities are not available.

TCRbeta CDR3 regions were amplified from genomic DNA by means of the immunoSEQ Assay, a bias-controlled multiplex PCR. Per the original workflow: Within the assay, amplification of reference gene primers was used to estimate how many nucleated cells each sample contained. To quantify the absolute abundance of each unique TCRbeta CDR3 rearrangement, sequence reads were collapsed and filtered. For each sample, productive Simpson clonality was calculated as the square root of Simpson's diversity index across productive rearrangements. TCRdb stores this immuneACCESS table with in-frame sequences only. Part of the clones is absent; in the studies checked, under half of the shortfall reflects unresolved V genes, and no reason is known for the rest. V and J calls and clone size follow that table, whereas D and trimming were derived from the DNA. Across this sample there are around 470,000 clones, with less than 95% seen only once. The ten top clones hold 0.6% of the sample.

The sequencing input was PBMCs or T cells enriched from blood (not recorded which). This TCR derives from a man aged 18 to 30 who had recovered from COVID-19.

The DNA reads as follows: TGTGCCAGCAGCCAAGGATCTAGCGGGATTAGCTCCTACGAGCAGTACTTC. Its protein reads: CASSQGSSGISSYEQYF. Rearrangement joined TRBV14 to TRBJ2-7; the central 9 bases match TRBD2. Inclusive of the bounding cysteine and phenylalanine, the CDR3 is 17 residues long. The retained sequence is limited to the CDR3, 51 bases, with the frame set at the first base. From a lookup of the germline V gene, CDR1 and CDR2 are SGHDN and FVKESK. Relative to germline, V is missing 1 base and J is missing 0 bases, with 7 bases of the junction outside any gene match.